This T cell receptor (beta chain) originates from a study of blood T cell dynamics during melanoma immunotherapy. As for time point: pre-treatment baseline. Samples come from before therapy and from week 3 after the first blockade cycle. Disease control meant complete response, partial response or stable disease at 12 weeks. Germline assignment: CDR1 GTSNPN and CDR2 SVGIG (reference sequence). This CDR3 is built from 13 residues. Between the trimmed V and J ends, which lost 5 bases and 0 bases, there was a span of 8 bases. A fixed DNA input of around 0.35 ug was used per bulk PBMC sample. Sequencing was performed with immunoSEQ multiplex PCR; in TCRdb, only in-frame clones are kept and a portion is missing. The sample contains more than 10,000 clones, approximately 84% of which appear only once.

The V call is TRBV30, the J call TRBJ1-5, with TRBD1 as a possible D gene (5 bases). The starting material was blood, obtained from a patient treated with checkpoint blockade. The sequence derives from a human donor with melanoma. This CDR3 reads CAWDDSSNQPQHF. The CDR3 DNA reads as TGTGCCTGGGACGACAGTAGCAATCAGCCCCAGCATTTT. Variable domain in full (rest from reference TRBV30 and TRBJ1-5): SQTIHQWPATLVQPVGSPLSLECTVEGTSNPNLYWYRQAAGRGLQLLFYSVGIGQISSEVPQNLSASRPQDRQFILSSKKLLLSDSGFYLCAWDDSSNQPQHFGDGTRLSIL.